These 14 T cell receptor beta chains share one sample of origin, sequenced in a study of blood T cell repertoires in COVID-19. The data were produced by immunoSEQ multiplex PCR, yet TCRdb's version contains in-frame clones alone and is incomplete. The sample shows about 190,000 clones, roughly 84% of them seen only once. Sequencing input: peripheral blood. The receptors here all came from an elderly woman with active or convalescent COVID-19.

This clone was recorded a few times. This chain uses TRBV6-1 with TRBJ1-1; 8 nucleotides align to TRBD1. Germline values: CDR1 MNHNS, CDR2 SASEGT. CDR3 length equals 15 residues. V lost 3 bases, J lost 2 bases, and 5 bases stayed unmatched. The CDR3 protein is CASSDQGAANTEAFF. The DNA of the CDR3 is TGTGCCAGCAGTGACCAGGGGGCAGCAAACACTGAAGCTTTCTTT.

CDR3 protein: CASRSGTGYTGELFF. The CDR3 coding sequence is TGCGCCAGCAGATCCGGGACAGGATACACCGGGGAGCTGTTTTTT. This chain links TRBV5-1 with TRBJ2-2, with 8 bases lining up with TRBD1. Germline trimming cut 5 bases from V and 3 bases from J; bases unmatched to any gene: 6. Looked up from germline, CDR1 is SGHRS and CDR2 is YFSETQ. The CDR3 loop spans 15 amino acids.

The chain carries TRBV5-1 and TRBJ2-2; perhaps TRBD2 as D (6 bases). The germline CDR1 and CDR2 sequences are SGHRS and YFSETQ. CDR3 size: 15 residues. Trimming left V 2 bases short and J 7 bases short, with 15 bases between. The CDR3 protein is CASSFSGAGNGELFF. The CDR3 DNA reads TGCGCCAGCAGCTTTAGCGGAGCGGGTAACGGGGAGCTGTTTTTT.

The rearrangement links TRBV7-2 to TRBJ2-7; D not certain. V dropped 4 bases and J dropped 3 bases, with 13 bases sitting between them. Germline CDR1 and CDR2: SGHTA and FQGNSA. This CDR3 is built from 14 residues. CDR3 DNA sequence: TGTGCCAGCAGCTGGTCCACAACTAACTACGAGCAGTACTTC. Amino acid sequence: CASSWSTTNYEQYF.

The chain couples TRBV5-4 to TRBJ2-2; TRBD2 agrees at 7 bases. This CDR3 region has 14 residues. Germline values: CDR1 SGHNT, CDR2 YYREEE (reference sequence). V lost 4 bases, J lost 5 bases, and 5 bases stayed unmatched. The chain's CDR3 is CASSLGGVTGELFF. The CDR3, as DNA: TGTGCCAGCAGCCTGGGGGGGGTGACCGGGGAGCTGTTTTTT.

The chain carries TRBV9 and TRBJ1-6; D ambiguous. The CDR3 totals 15 residues. V lost 4 bases and J 4 bases, leaving 12 bases between the germline ends. CDR1 SGDLS and CDR2 YYNGEE come from the germline V gene. This chain's CDR3 is CASSSGGGYNSPLHF. CDR3 coding DNA: TGTGCCAGCAGCTCCGGAGGTGGGTATAATTCACCCCTCCACTTT.

The rearrangement uses TRBV5-8 and TRBJ1-5; D unresolved. The length of the CDR3 is 11 residues. The germline CDR1 and CDR2 sequences are SGHTS and YDEGEE. Deletions cut 4 bases from V and 5 bases from J, with 4 bases between. The DNA of the CDR3 is TGTGCCAGCAGCCATTATCAGCCCCAGCATTTT. Protein: CASSHYQPQHF.

V gene TRBV9 combines with J gene TRBJ2-1; 8 bases agree with TRBD2. V was pared by 4 bases and J by 8 bases, with 11 bases of the junction left unmatched. The CDR3 extends over 15 amino acids. The V gene's germline CDR1 is SGDLS and CDR2 YYNGEE. DNA of the CDR3: TGTGCCAGCAGCCCCAACGGGCGGGAGGCGGATGAGCAGTTCTTC. Translation gives CASSPNGREADEQFF.

The CDR3 loop reads CASSGLAGGKQFF. Here the CDR3 DNA reads TGTGCCAGTAGCGGACTAGCGGGAGGTAAGCAGTTCTTC. The chain employs TRBV19 and TRBJ2-1; 14 bases line up with TRBD2. The CDR3 spans 13 residues. Trimming took 6 bases from V and 11 from J; bases not matched to a gene: 3. Looked up from germline, CDR1 is LNHDA and CDR2 is SQIVND (reference sequence).

This clone occurred a few times. The J gene is TRBJ1-2, the V gene TRBV30; 7 nucleotides align to TRBD1. The V gene's germline CDR1 is GTSNPN and CDR2 SVGIG (reference sequence). The CDR3 length is 14 residues. J gave up 7 bases and V 0 bases, and 8 bases lay outside the gene matches. DNA for the CDR3: TGTGCCTGGAGTGTACTTTCGACAGGGCTTGGCTACACCTTC. This encodes CAWSVLSTGLGYTF.

The chain combines TRBV19 with TRBJ2-7; TRBD1 matches 9 bases. The germline V gene has CDR1 LNHDA and CDR2 SQIVND (reference sequence). The trim removed 6 bases at V and 2 bases at J, leaving 5 bases unmatched. CDR3 length equals 14 residues. CDR3 nucleotide sequence: TGTGCCAGTAGGGGGGACAGGGTCCCCTACGAGCAGTACTTC. Its protein product is CASRGDRVPYEQYF.

The rearrangement joins TRBV9 to TRBJ2-1; 12 nucleotides match TRBD2. Per the germline V gene, CDR1 is SGDLS and CDR2 is YYNGEE. The CDR3 runs to 15 residues. The junction had 6 bases not matched to a gene; V was cut back by 4 bases and J by 7 bases. The DNA of the CDR3 is TGTGCCAGCAGCTTGGGACTAGCGGGTAATAATGAGCAGTTCTTC. Translation: CASSLGLAGNNEQFF. Supplemented by reference TRBV9 and TRBJ2-1, the full variable domain reads DSGVTQTPKHLITATGQRVTLRCSPRSGDLSVYWYQQSLDQGLQFLIQYYNGEERAKGNILERFSAQQFPDLHSELNLSSLELGDSALYFCASSLGLAGNNEQFFGPGTRLTVL.

V gene TRBV6-5 combines with J gene TRBJ2-7; the D gene is possibly TRBD1 (6 bases). The germline gives CDR1 MNHEY, CDR2 SVGAGI. V shed 7 bases and J shed 2 bases, with 9 bases lying between them. The CDR3 loop spans 12 amino acids. The CDR3 loop is CASKGDTYEQYF. The CDR3 nucleotides are TGTGCCAGCAAGGGGGACACCTACGAGCAGTACTTC.

This clone was seen just once. The rearrangement joins TRBV7-9 to TRBJ1-1; D gene unclear. The length of the CDR3 is 13 residues. V was clipped by 1 base and J by 5 bases, with 8 bases between them. The germline V gene has CDR1 SEHNR and CDR2 FQNEAQ (reference sequence). The CDR3 sequence is CASSLDTETEAFF. CDR3 DNA sequence: TGTGCCAGCAGCTTAGATACAGAAACTGAAGCTTTCTTT.